These 5 T cell receptor beta chains were sequenced from one sample in a study of identical twins. TCRdb called the 5' RACE reads again in MiXCR, with one record for every CDR3 protein. The sample lists a few hundred thousand distinct CDR3 sequences, 6.5% to 9.5% occurring once. These data also formed part of another study, on yellow fever vaccine responses in identical twins.

The material sequenced was CD8+ T cells sorted from blood. These TCRs come from a young woman in good health.

The rearrangement links TRBV7-9 to TRBJ2-1; the D is unclear. V shed 3 bases and J shed 5 bases, with 20 bases lying between them. In germline, CDR1 is SEHNR, CDR2 FQNEAQ (reference sequence). The CDR3 covers 17 residues. In DNA, the CDR3 is TGTGCCAGCAGCTTCTCGGTTTGGGTCGGCTTTAACAATGAGCAGTTCTTC. This codes for CASSFSVWVGFNNEQFF.

In this sample, this clonotype turned up a few times. The V gene is TRBV3-1, the J gene TRBJ2-1; 15 nucleotides line up with TRBD2. Germline loops: CDR1 LGHDT, CDR2 YNNKEL (reference sequence). Trimming cost V 6 bases and J 9 bases; bases outside gene matches: 3. This CDR3 spans 14 amino acids. Here the CDR3 reads CASRGTSGGIEQFF. CDR3 nucleotide sequence: TGTGCCAGCAGGGGGACTAGCGGGGGGATTGAGCAGTTCTTC.

This clonotype was observed a handful of times. The chain joins TRBV11-2 to TRBJ2-2; TRBD2 matches 8 bases. The CDR3 extends over 13 amino acids. The trim removed 10 bases at V and 4 bases at J, leaving 5 bases unmatched. CDR1 and CDR2 from the germline V gene are SGHAT and FQNNGV. The CDR3 reads CATSLAATGELFF. The CDR3 DNA sequence: TGTGCCACCTCACTAGCGGCCACCGGGGAGCTGTTTTTT.

On this clonotype itself: This may arise from a read error, as a much more abundant clone is one base away. This chain connects TRBV24-1 to TRBJ2-2, with no clear D. In germline, CDR1 is KGHDR, CDR2 SFDVKD. This CDR3 region has 14 residues. The ends were cut back, 0 bases at V and 6 bases at J, with 7 bases in the middle. DNA for the CDR3: TGTGCCACCAGTGATTTGGGGGTCTCCGGGGAGCTGTTTTTT. Protein product: CATSDLGVSGELFF.

J is TRBJ1-2 and V is TRBV20-1, with D unclear. Germline V gene lookup returns CDR1 DFQATT and CDR2 SNEGSKA (reference sequence). The CDR3 length is 13 residues. Trimming pared 5 bases from V and 1 base from J, leaving 11 bases between. The CDR3 is CSARALLNYGYTF. The CDR3 nucleotides are TGCAGTGCTCGAGCGCTACTTAACTATGGCTACACCTTC.